The 22 T cell receptor beta chains reported below all come from one sample, sequenced in a study of OX40 agonist ivuxolimab in advanced cancers. The protocol used for the library was the immunoSEQ multiplex PCR assay. What TCRdb holds here is the immuneACCESS table cut down to in-frame rearrangements. Part of the clones is not present; checked against another copy, under half of the missing clones reflect an unresolved V gene, and the others are unexplained. Across this sample there are 74,000 or so clones, with 85% seen only once. 2% to 2.5% of the sample is in the top ten clones. Sample: CD4+ or CD8+ T cells sorted from blood, taken in a trial of the OX40 agonist ivuxolimab. The receptor set was obtained from an adult with an advanced solid tumor such as melanoma, head and neck, liver or kidney cancer.

The chain uses TRBV5-1 and TRBJ2-2; D perhaps matches TRBD2 (5 bases). The V gene lost 4 bases and the J gene lost 7 bases, with 11 bases spanning the gap. This CDR3 spans 13 amino acids. Germline loops: CDR1 SGHRS, CDR2 YFSETQ. The CDR3 spells CASSPARVGELFF. The DNA for the CDR3 is TGCGCCAGCAGCCCGGCGCGGGTCGGGGAGCTGTTTTTT.

The genes are TRBV28 and TRBJ2-3; 7 nucleotides match TRBD2. CDR1 and CDR2 from the germline V gene are MDHEN and SYDVKM. The CDR3 is 15 residues long. Trimming took 6 bases from V and 2 from J; bases not matched to a gene: 8. CDR3 nucleotide sequence: TGTGCCAGCAGCGGCTTCGCGGGAGACACAGATACGCAGTATTTT. Translated: CASSGFAGDTDTQYF. Supplemented by reference TRBV28 and TRBJ2-3, the full variable domain reads DVKVTQSSRYLVKRTGEKVFLECVQDMDHENMFWYRQDPGLGLRLIYFSYDVKMKEKGDIPEGYSVSREKKERFSLILESASTNQTSMYLCASSGFAGDTDTQYFGPGTRLTVL.

V gene TRBV29-1 combines with J gene TRBJ2-5; TRBD1 matches 7 bases. CDR3 length equals 12 residues. V lost 7 bases and J lost 5; bases outside the gene matches: 7. Germline values: CDR1 SQVTM, CDR2 ANQGSEA. CDR3 amino acids: CSAGDRGETQYF. CDR3 nucleotide sequence: TGCAGCGCCGGGGACAGAGGGGAGACCCAGTACTTC.

This sequence joins TRBV28 and TRBJ2-1; 10 nucleotides agree with TRBD2. This CDR3 has 17 residues. CDR1 and CDR2 from the germline V gene are MDHEN and SYDVKM. The V and J ends lost 5 bases and 4 bases, in that order; junction bases with no gene match: 11. The CDR3, as DNA: TGTGCCAGCAGTGCTACCGCTGGGACTAGCGTGTACAATGAGCAGTTCTTC. This encodes CASSATAGTSVYNEQFF. The whole variable domain, filled in from reference TRBV28 and TRBJ2-1, reads DVKVTQSSRYLVKRTGEKVFLECVQDMDHENMFWYRQDPGLGLRLIYFSYDVKMKEKGDIPEGYSVSREKKERFSLILESASTNQTSMYLCASSATAGTSVYNEQFFGPGTRLTVL.

The chain links TRBV5-1 to TRBJ1-2; the D is unclear. The CDR3 sequence is 13 residues long. CDR1 and CDR2 (germline): SGHRS, YFSETQ. Between the trimmed V and J ends, which lost 0 bases and 6 bases, there was a span of 9 bases. The CDR3 loop reads CASSLASRDGYTF. Written as DNA, the CDR3 is TGCGCCAGCAGCTTGGCCAGTCGGGATGGCTACACCTTC.

CDR3 bases: TGTGCCAGCAGCGTAGGGGACAGGCCAGAACAGCCCCAGCATTTT. Its translation is CASSVGDRPEQPQHF. V usage is TRBV9 and J usage is TRBJ1-5, with 8 bases aligning to TRBD1. After removal of 0 bases from V and 7 bases from J, the junction contained 6 bases not matched to a gene. Germline V gene data show CDR1 as SGDLS and CDR2 as YYNGEE. The CDR3 sequence is 15 residues long.

V and J are TRBV2 and TRBJ2-3, with TRBD2 matching 9 bases. The CDR3 runs to 18 residues. The germline gives CDR1 SNHLY, CDR2 FYNNEI. V lost 5 bases, J lost 0 bases, and 12 bases stayed unmatched. The chain's CDR3 is CASSYTSGWIPSTDTQYF. CDR3 coding DNA: TGTGCCAGCAGTTATACTAGCGGGTGGATTCCTAGCACAGATACGCAGTATTTT.

This chain links TRBV5-4 with TRBJ2-1, with 13 nucleotides matching TRBD2. The germline CDR1 and CDR2 sequences are SGHNT and YYREEE (reference sequence). V gave up 4 bases and J gave up 9 bases; unmatched junction bases: 7. CDR3 length equals 15 residues. Here the CDR3 DNA reads TGTGCCAGCAGCGCTACTAGCGGGGGGGCTTTTGAGCAGTTCTTC. It translates to CASSATSGGAFEQFF.

This clone was observed a few times. This chain joins TRBV10-3 and TRBJ2-6; D gene ambiguous. Trimming left V 0 bases short and J 3 bases short, with 6 bases between. From germline, CDR1 is ENHRY and CDR2 SYGVKD. This CDR3 spans 15 amino acids. The CDR3 nucleotides are TGTGCCATCAGTGAGTCAGGGTTTGGGGCCAACGTCCTGACTTTC. Its protein product is CAISESGFGANVLTF.

This chain links TRBV5-1 with TRBJ1-1, with TRBD1 as a possible D gene (5 bases). In germline, CDR1 is SGHRS, CDR2 YFSETQ. V was clipped by 4 bases and J by 0 bases, with 16 bases between them. The length of the CDR3 is 16 residues. This chain's CDR3 is CASSPLGEGMNTEAFF. Written as DNA, the CDR3 is TGCGCCAGCAGCCCACTCGGGGAGGGGATGAACACTGAAGCTTTCTTT.

The chain combines TRBV6-5 with TRBJ2-2; tentative D call: TRBD1 (5 bases). Germline lookup yields CDR1 MNHEY and CDR2 SVGAGI. The germline V and J ends were trimmed by 6 bases and 6 bases, with 11 bases remaining between them. The CDR3 has 13 amino acids. CDR3 coding DNA: TGTGCCAGCAGGTTACAAGGGGCCGGGGAGCTGTTTTTT. This sequence encodes CASRLQGAGELFF.

This chain uses TRBV11-2 with TRBJ1-1; D uncertain. Germline values: CDR1 SGHAT, CDR2 FQNNGV. V lost 8 bases and J 0 bases, leaving 10 bases between the germline ends. The CDR3 spans 13 residues. The CDR3 protein is CASRATLNTEAFF. The CDR3 nucleotides read TGTGCCAGCCGGGCCACTCTGAACACTGAAGCTTTCTTT.

The chain's CDR3 is CASSDQGGQETQYF. Here the CDR3 DNA reads TGTGCCAGCAGTGACCAGGGGGGGCAAGAGACCCAGTACTTC. The J gene is TRBJ2-5, the V gene TRBV2; D possibly matches TRBD1 or TRBD2 (7 bases each). The CDR3 consists of 14 residues. Trimming removed 3 bases from V and 2 bases from J, with 10 bases in between. Germline V gene sequence: CDR1 SNHLY, CDR2 FYNNEI.

The rearrangement joins TRBV11-3 to TRBJ2-3, with 7 bases aligning to TRBD1. CDR1 and CDR2 (germline): SGHNT, YENEEA. V lost 5 bases, J lost 4 bases, and 9 bases stayed unmatched. The CDR3 sequence is 15 residues long. The DNA of the CDR3 is TGTGCCAGCAGCCTCGGGACAGCAAGGCCAGATACGCAGTATTTT. Translated: CASSLGTARPDTQYF.

The chain joins TRBV30 to TRBJ2-5; D gene unclear. The V end was cut by 4 bases, the J end by 5 bases, with 11 bases between. Germline V gene lookup returns CDR1 GTSNPN and CDR2 SVGIG (reference sequence). CDR3 size: 12 residues. CDR3 residues: CAWTVGRETQYF. The CDR3 DNA sequence: TGTGCCTGGACCGTGGGTCGGGAGACCCAGTACTTC.

This clone was detected once. This chain links TRBV12-2 with TRBJ1-5. TRBV12-2 is an annotated pseudogene. This CDR3 region has 16 residues. For the CDR3, the DNA is TGTGCAAGTCGCTACTCCCCGCCGGGGGGAGGACAGCCCCAGCATTTT. This sequence encodes CASRYSPPGGGQPQHF.

V and J are TRBV18 and TRBJ2-5; no clear D gene. Germline V CDR1 and CDR2: KGHSH, LQKENI. The CDR3 sequence is 14 residues long. V lost 2 bases and J 1 base, leaving 8 bases between the germline ends. The chain's CDR3 is CASSPTGFQETQYF. CDR3 nucleotides: TGTGCCAGCTCACCAACCGGGTTCCAAGAGACCCAGTACTTC. The whole variable domain, filled in from reference TRBV18 and TRBJ2-5, reads NAGVMQNPRHLVRRRGQEARLRCSPMKGHSHVYWYRQLPEEGLKFMVYLQKENIIDESGMPKERFSAEFPKEGPSILRIQQVVRGDSAAYFCASSPTGFQETQYFGPGTRLLVL.

V and J are TRBV19 and TRBJ2-7, with 12 bases that match TRBD1. V gave up 8 bases and J gave up 6 bases; unmatched junction bases: 11. CDR1 and CDR2 (germline): LNHDA, SQIVND (reference sequence). The CDR3 covers 15 residues. The CDR3 region is CASEKTGTGGGEQYF. The CDR3 DNA reads TGTGCCAGTGAAAAAACCGGGACAGGGGGCGGCGAGCAGTACTTC.

The rearrangement uses TRBV5-1 and TRBJ2-5; 8 bases are a match to TRBD1. Germline CDR1 is SGHRS and CDR2 is YFSETQ. With V trimmed by 4 bases and J by 3 bases, 5 bases remained unmatched. The CDR3 is 14 amino acids. CDR3 protein: CASSATTGEETQYF. CDR3 nucleotide sequence: TGCGCCAGCAGCGCTACGACAGGGGAAGAGACCCAGTACTTC.

The chain uses TRBV5-4 and TRBJ1-1, with TRBD1 as a possible D gene (6 bases). The CDR3 sequence is 14 residues long. The ends were cut back, 5 bases at V and 1 base at J, with 12 bases in the middle. Germline V gene sequence: CDR1 SGHNT, CDR2 YYREEE (reference sequence). The CDR3, as DNA: TGTGCCAGCAGTCTGGACAGAACGAACACTGAAGCTTTCTTT. It is translated as CASSLDRTNTEAFF.

This chain joins TRBV7-8 and TRBJ1-4; TRBD1 might be the D (5 bases). CDR1 and CDR2 (germline): SGHVS, FQNEAQ. With 5 bases removed from V and 1 base from J, the gap between germline ends came to 14 bases. The CDR3 runs to 16 residues. This chain's CDR3 is CASSPAQGLTNEKLFF. The CDR3 DNA reads TGTGCCAGCAGCCCAGCCCAGGGACTAACTAATGAAAAACTGTTTTTT.

This clone was seen a single time. The chain combines TRBV29-1 with TRBJ2-7, with 13 bases matching TRBD2. CDR3 size: 16 residues. V was pared by 1 base and J by 3 bases, with 6 bases of the junction left unmatched. Germline V gives CDR1 SQVTM, CDR2 ANQGSEA. DNA for the CDR3: TGCAGCGTTGAAGGGGGGACTAGCGGGACAAGCTACGAGCAGTACTTC. Protein product: CSVEGGTSGTSYEQYF.